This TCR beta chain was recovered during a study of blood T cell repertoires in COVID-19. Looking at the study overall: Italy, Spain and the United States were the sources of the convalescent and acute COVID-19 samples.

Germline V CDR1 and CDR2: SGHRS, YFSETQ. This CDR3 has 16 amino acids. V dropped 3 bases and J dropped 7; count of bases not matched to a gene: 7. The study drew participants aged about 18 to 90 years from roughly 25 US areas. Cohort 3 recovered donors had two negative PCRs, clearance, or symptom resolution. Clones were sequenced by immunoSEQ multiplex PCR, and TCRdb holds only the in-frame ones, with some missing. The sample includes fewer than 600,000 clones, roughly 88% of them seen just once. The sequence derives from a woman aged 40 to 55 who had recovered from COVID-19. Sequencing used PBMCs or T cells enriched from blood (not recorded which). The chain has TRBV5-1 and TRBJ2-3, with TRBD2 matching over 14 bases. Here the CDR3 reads CASSWGGLAGDNTQYF. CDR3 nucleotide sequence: TGCGCCAGCAGCTGGGGGGGACTAGCGGGAGACAATACGCAGTATTTT.